The 7 T cell receptor beta chains reported below all come from one sample, sequenced in a study of long-term antiretroviral therapy in people with HIV. It was version v3.0 of the immunoSEQ assay that was run at survey level. Profiled with immunoSEQ multiplex PCR; TCRdb holds only in-frame clones, not every one. This table holds 35,000 or so clones, around 85% found once. This specimen consisted of unsorted PBMCs, obtained 2.2 years after starting antiretroviral therapy. Source of these receptors: a man younger than 35 with HIV.

This clone has just one count. The CDR3 here is CASSYRDRDSYEQYF. As DNA, the CDR3 is TGTGCCAGCTCGTACCGGGACAGGGACTCCTACGAGCAGTACTTC. The chain uses TRBV18 and TRBJ2-7; 9 nucleotides agree with TRBD1. Germline CDR1 reads KGHSH; CDR2 reads LQKENI. The CDR3 is 15 residues long. V shed 6 bases, J shed 0 bases, and the junction held 6 bases outside the gene matches.

This rearrangement joins TRBV7-9 to TRBJ1-3; D is possibly TRBD1 (6 bases). The CDR3 covers 16 residues. V was shortened by 7 bases and J by 0 bases, with 16 bases between the two germline ends. Germline V gives CDR1 SEHNR, CDR2 FQNEAQ (reference sequence). The CDR3 loop is CASTLVGGTSGNTIYF. CDR3 bases: TGTGCCAGCACCCTAGTAGGGGGGACCTCTGGAAACACCATATATTTT.

The chain employs TRBV2 and TRBJ1-1; D is perhaps TRBD1 (5 bases). With 5 bases removed from V and 5 bases from J, the gap between germline ends came to 12 bases. CDR1 is SNHLY, CDR2 FYNNEI, per germline. The CDR3 extends over 13 amino acids. The CDR3: CASSYEGYTEAFF. Written as DNA, the CDR3 is TGTGCCAGCAGTTATGAGGGGTATACTGAAGCTTTCTTT.

The chain has TRBV5-1 and TRBJ2-2, with TRBD1 as a possible D gene (5 bases). V dropped 4 bases and J dropped 6 bases, with 16 bases sitting between them. This CDR3 comprises 15 residues. Germline V CDR1 and CDR2: SGHRS, YFSETQ. The CDR3 DNA reads TGCGCCAGCAGCCCTGGCCCGGACATCGCCGGGGAGCTGTTTTTT. The encoded protein is CASSPGPDIAGELFF.

The genes are TRBV27 and TRBJ1-1; TRBD1 is a possible D gene (6 bases). V was clipped by 8 bases and J by 0 bases, with 13 bases between them. Germline-derived CDR1 and CDR2 are MNHEY and SMNVEV (reference sequence). This CDR3 has 14 amino acids. As DNA, the CDR3 is TGTGCCAGCGGAAAGGCAGGGGTGAACACTGAAGCTTTCTTT. This translates into CASGKAGVNTEAFF.

The table lists this clone with a few counts. The chain combines TRBV19 with TRBJ1-6, with D unclear. The V gene's germline CDR1 is LNHDA and CDR2 SQIVND (reference sequence). The germline V and J ends were trimmed by 5 bases and 2 bases, with 16 bases remaining between them. The CDR3 loop spans 17 amino acids. CDR3 loop: CASSSGSAPTYNSPLHF. DNA of the CDR3: TGTGCCAGTAGTTCGGGCTCGGCACCGACCTATAATTCACCCCTCCACTTT. The full variable domain, completed using reference TRBV19 and TRBJ1-6, is DGGITQSPKYLFRKEGQNVTLSCEQNLNHDAMYWYRQDPGQGLRLIYYSQIVNDFQKGDIAEGYSVSREKKESFPLTVTSAQKNPTAFYLCASSSGSAPTYNSPLHFGNGTRLTVT.

In this sample, this clone turned up a few times. This chain links TRBV19 with TRBJ1-2; TRBD1 is a possible D gene (5 bases). Germline V CDR1 and CDR2: LNHDA, SQIVND (reference sequence). The CDR3 contains 12 residues. The germline V and J ends were trimmed by 6 bases and 8 bases, with 13 bases remaining between them. The CDR3 is CASRIGGVGYTF. The CDR3 DNA is TGTGCCAGTAGGATTGGGGGGGTCGGCTACACCTTC.